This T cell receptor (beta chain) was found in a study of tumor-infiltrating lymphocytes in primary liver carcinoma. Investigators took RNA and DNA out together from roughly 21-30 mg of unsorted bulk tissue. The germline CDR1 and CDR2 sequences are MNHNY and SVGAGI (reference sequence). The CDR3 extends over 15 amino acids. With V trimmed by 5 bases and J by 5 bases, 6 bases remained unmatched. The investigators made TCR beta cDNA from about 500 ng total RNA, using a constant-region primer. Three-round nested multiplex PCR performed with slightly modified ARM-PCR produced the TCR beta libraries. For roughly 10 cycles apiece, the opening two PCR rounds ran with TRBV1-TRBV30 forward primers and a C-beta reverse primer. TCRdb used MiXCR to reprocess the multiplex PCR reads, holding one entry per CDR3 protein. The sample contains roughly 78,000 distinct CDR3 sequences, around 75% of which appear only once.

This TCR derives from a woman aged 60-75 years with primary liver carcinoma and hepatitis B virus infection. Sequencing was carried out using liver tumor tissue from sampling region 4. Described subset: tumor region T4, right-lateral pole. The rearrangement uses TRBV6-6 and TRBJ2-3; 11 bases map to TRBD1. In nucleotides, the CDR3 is TGTGCCAGCAGTGACGGGACAGGGGGAATAGATACGCAGTATTTT. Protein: CASSDGTGGIDTQYF.